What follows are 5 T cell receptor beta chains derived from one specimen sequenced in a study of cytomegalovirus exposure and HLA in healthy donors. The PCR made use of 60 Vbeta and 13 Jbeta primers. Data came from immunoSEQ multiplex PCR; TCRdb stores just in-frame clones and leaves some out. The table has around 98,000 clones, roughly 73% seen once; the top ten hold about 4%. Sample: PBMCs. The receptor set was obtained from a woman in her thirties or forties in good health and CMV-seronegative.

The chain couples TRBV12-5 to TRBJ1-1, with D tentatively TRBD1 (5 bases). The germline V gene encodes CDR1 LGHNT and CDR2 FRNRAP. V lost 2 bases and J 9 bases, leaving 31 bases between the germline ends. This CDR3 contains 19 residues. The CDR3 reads CASGLPLEGRSGGLGKAFF. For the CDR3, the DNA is TGTGCTAGTGGTTTGCCACTAGAGGGGCGTTCGGGGGGTCTAGGTAAAGCTTTCTTT.

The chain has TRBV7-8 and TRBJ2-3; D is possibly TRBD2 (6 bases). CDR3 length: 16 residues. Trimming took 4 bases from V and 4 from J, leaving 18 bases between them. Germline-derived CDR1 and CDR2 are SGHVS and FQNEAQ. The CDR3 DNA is TGTGCCAGCAGCTCGCTCATCTGGGGGGAAGCAGATACGCAGTATTTT. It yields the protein CASSSLIWGEADTQYF.

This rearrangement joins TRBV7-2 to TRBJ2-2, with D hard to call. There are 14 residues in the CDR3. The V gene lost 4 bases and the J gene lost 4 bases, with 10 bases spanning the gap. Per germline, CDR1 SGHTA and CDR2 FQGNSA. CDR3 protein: CASSSTRLTGELFF. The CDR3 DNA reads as TGTGCCAGCAGCTCAACCAGGCTCACCGGGGAGCTGTTTTTT.

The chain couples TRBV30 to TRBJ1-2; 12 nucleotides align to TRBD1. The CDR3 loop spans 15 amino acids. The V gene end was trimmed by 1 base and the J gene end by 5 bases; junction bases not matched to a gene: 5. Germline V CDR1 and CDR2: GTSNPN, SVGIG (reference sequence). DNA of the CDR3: TGTGCCTGGAGTGCCCCGGGACAGGGGGCATATGGCTACACCTTC. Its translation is CAWSAPGQGAYGYTF.

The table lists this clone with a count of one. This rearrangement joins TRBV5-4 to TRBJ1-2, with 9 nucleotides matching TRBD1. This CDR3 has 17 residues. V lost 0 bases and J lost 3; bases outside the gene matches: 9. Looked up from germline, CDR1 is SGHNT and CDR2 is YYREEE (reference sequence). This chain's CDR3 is CASSLEPGTGTHYGYTF. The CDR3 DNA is TGTGCCAGCAGCTTGGAACCCGGGACAGGGACCCACTATGGCTACACCTTC.